The 21 T cell receptor beta chains listed next were all sequenced from one sample in a study of blood T cell repertoires in COVID-19. Some clones are missing from TCRdb's copy, which holds only in-frame ones; the method was immunoSEQ multiplex PCR. This sample has approximately 120,000 clones; 80% to 90% occur once, and the top ten carry 1.1%. The sequenced sample was peripheral blood. The receptors derive from a human donor in a cohort sampled during active COVID-19.

V gene TRBV21-1 combines with J gene TRBJ1-5; TRBD1 was called by the table and not checked on the DNA. TRBV21-1 is noted as a pseudogene. The CDR3 consists of 15 residues. The DNA of the CDR3 is TGTGCCAGCAGCCCTAAAGAGCAGGTTAATCAGCCCCAGCATTTT. Encoded protein: CASSPKEQVNQPQHF.

The rearrangement links TRBV5-1 to TRBJ2-3; 8 positions match TRBD2. The V and J ends lost 6 bases and 0 bases, in that order; junction bases with no gene match: 3. CDR3 length equals 14 residues. Germline V gene sequence: CDR1 SGHRS, CDR2 YFSETQ. CDR3 in amino acids: CASNGGASTDTQYF. The CDR3 nucleotides are TGCGCCAGCAACGGGGGGGCTAGCACAGATACGCAGTATTTT.

This clone has just one count. The rearrangement joins TRBV5-4 to TRBJ2-4; the D gene is possibly TRBD2 (6 bases). The CDR3 length is 18 residues. Germline assignment: CDR1 SGHNT and CDR2 YYREEE (reference sequence). V was trimmed by 1 base and J by 0 bases, leaving 17 bases between them. The CDR3 loop is CASSLWRGSYLAKNIQYF. The CDR3 region has the DNA TGTGCCAGCAGCTTGTGGAGGGGATCCTACCTAGCCAAAAACATTCAGTACTTC.

J is TRBJ1-2 and V is TRBV12-3 or TRBV12-4, with D possibly matching TRBD1 (5 bases). This CDR3 is 13 amino acids long. V was clipped by 5 bases and J by 2 bases, with 9 bases between them. Here the CDR3 DNA reads TGTGCCAGCAGTCGGGGGAAAAACTATGGCTACACCTTC. This sequence encodes CASSRGKNYGYTF.

This sequence joins TRBV10-3 and TRBJ1-1; tentatively, D is TRBD1 (6 bases). Deletions cut 10 bases from V and 6 bases from J, with 27 bases between. Germline CDR1 is ENHRY and CDR2 is SYGVKD. The CDR3 runs to 16 residues. The CDR3 loop reads CATDRGPGASGAEAFF. The CDR3, as DNA: TGTGCCACCGACCGTGGGCCAGGGGCTAGCGGCGCTGAAGCTTTCTTT.

The chain uses TRBV27 and TRBJ2-7, with D perhaps matching TRBD2 (5 bases). V gave up 3 bases and J gave up 4 bases, with 10 bases separating them. CDR1 and CDR2 from the germline V gene are MNHEY and SMNVEV (reference sequence). This CDR3 is 13 amino acids long. The CDR3 region is CASSFGQRYEQYF. For the CDR3, the DNA is TGTGCCAGCAGTTTCGGGCAGCGGTACGAGCAGTACTTC.

The V call is TRBV11-1, the J call TRBJ2-7, with a possible D match to TRBD1 (5 bases). V gave up 5 bases and J gave up 2 bases, with 10 bases separating them. From germline, CDR1 is SGHAT and CDR2 FQDESV (reference sequence). This CDR3 region has 13 residues. CDR3 DNA: TGTGCCAGCAGCCAGACAGCACCCTACGAGCAGTACTTC. It specifies CASSQTAPYEQYF.

The V and J genes are TRBV19 and TRBJ2-5, with a tentative D call TRBD2 (7 bases). The CDR3 is made up of 13 amino acids. Per the germline V gene, CDR1 is LNHDA and CDR2 is SQIVND (reference sequence). The V end was cut by 10 bases, the J end by 4 bases, with 16 bases between. CDR3: CATSGGRAETQYF. The CDR3 bases are TGTGCCACGTCCGGGGGGCGAGCAGAGACCCAGTACTTC.

The chain joins TRBV28 to TRBJ1-6; D possibly corresponds to TRBD1 (5 bases). Trimming left V 6 bases short and J 5 bases short, with 11 bases between. Germline CDR1 MDHEN, CDR2 SYDVKM. This CDR3 is 14 amino acids long. CDR3 coding DNA: TGTGCCAGCAGAACCGGGGGTAATAATTCACCCCTCCACTTT. This codes for CASRTGGNNSPLHF.

This chain connects TRBV11-3 to TRBJ2-7, with D maybe TRBD1 (5 bases). Trimming removed 1 base at V and 5 bases at J, with 15 bases between. The CDR3 runs 15 residues. CDR1 and CDR2 from the germline V gene are SGHNT and YENEEA. CDR3 coding DNA: TGTGCCAGCAGCTTAGGTGGAGCAGGGTTCGACGAGCAGTACTTC. Translation: CASSLGGAGFDEQYF.

The chain combines TRBV6-1 with TRBJ1-4, with 7 bases lining up with TRBD1. With 2 bases clipped from V and 4 bases from J, the junction kept 10 bases outside the gene matches. CDR3 length: 17 residues. Germline values: CDR1 MNHNS, CDR2 SASEGT. The CDR3 here is CASSELEATGLNEKLFF. CDR3 nucleotide sequence: TGTGCCAGCAGTGAACTCGAAGCGACAGGGCTTAATGAAAAACTGTTTTTT.

The chain links TRBV19 to TRBJ1-5, with a tentative D call TRBD1 (6 bases). The CDR3 is 16 residues long. The V gene lost 5 bases and the J gene lost 7 bases, with 21 bases spanning the gap. CDR1 and CDR2 (germline): LNHDA, SQIVND (reference sequence). CDR3 sequence: CASSFPSGGLGQPQHF. Here the CDR3 DNA reads TGTGCCAGTAGTTTCCCGAGCGGGGGGCTCGGCCAGCCCCAGCATTTT.

The chain employs TRBV4-2 and TRBJ2-7; no definite D call. Germline V gene lookup returns CDR1 LGHNA and CDR2 YNFKEQ. CDR3 size: 15 residues. V was pared by 0 bases and J by 6 bases, with 15 bases between. The CDR3: CASSQDRSAPGEQYF. The CDR3 DNA is TGTGCCAGCAGCCAAGATCGGTCGGCACCGGGCGAGCAGTACTTC.

The V call is TRBV3-1 (or the pseudogene TRBV3-2), the J call TRBJ1-6; D remains ambiguous. Trimming shortened V by 3 bases and J by 2 bases, and 8 bases separated the two germline ends. Germline-derived CDR1 and CDR2 are LGHDT and YNNKEL (reference sequence). The CDR3 is 15 amino acids. The CDR3 here is CASSQGGAYNSPLHF. Here the CDR3 DNA reads TGTGCCAGCAGCCAGGGCGGGGCCTATAATTCACCCCTCCACTTT.

The rearrangement joins TRBV5-1 to TRBJ1-6, with D hard to call. The ends were cut back, 5 bases at V and 7 bases at J, with 7 bases in the middle. CDR3 length: 12 amino acids. Germline V gene lookup returns CDR1 SGHRS and CDR2 YFSETQ. The CDR3 coding sequence is TGCGCCAGCAGGGCGGAGAATTCACCCCTCCACTTT. Residues: CASRAENSPLHF.

This clone appeared a single time. The chain recombines TRBV10-3 with TRBJ2-3; 7 bases map to TRBD1. The CDR3 length is 15 residues. The V gene end was trimmed by 4 bases and the J gene end by 1 base; junction bases not matched to a gene: 5. Germline V gives CDR1 ENHRY, CDR2 SYGVKD. CDR3 coding DNA: TGTGCCATCAGTGGACAGGGTAAGGGCACAGATACGCAGTATTTT. Protein sequence: CAISGQGKGTDTQYF.

CDR3 sequence: CAISEAGANTEAFF. CDR3 coding DNA: TGTGCCATCAGTGAGGCAGGGGCTAACACTGAAGCTTTCTTT. V gene TRBV10-3 combines with J gene TRBJ1-1, with D perhaps matching TRBD1 (6 bases). The CDR3 runs 14 residues. The germline V gene encodes CDR1 ENHRY and CDR2 SYGVKD. V was shortened by 2 bases and J by 2 bases, with 9 bases between the two germline ends.

The V call is TRBV23-1, the J call TRBJ1-5; a possible D gene is TRBD1 (5 bases). TRBV23-1 is classed as an ORF, of uncertain function. The CDR3 consists of 16 residues. V was clipped by 1 base and J by 8 bases, with 18 bases between them. As DNA, the CDR3 is TGCGCCAGCAGTCAATGGGGGGGGAATTGTCTGAAGCCCCAGCATTTT. Translating gives CASSQWGGNCLKPQHF.

The V call is TRBV18, the J call TRBJ2-7; D gene ambiguous. V was trimmed by 2 bases and J by 5 bases, leaving 7 bases between them. CDR3 size: 12 residues. CDR1 is KGHSH and CDR2 is LQKENI in the germline V gene. The CDR3 DNA reads TGTGCCAGCTCACCAGGGCGCGACGAGCAGTACTTC. Its translation: CASSPGRDEQYF.

V is TRBV2 and J is TRBJ1-5; TRBD1 might be the D (5 bases). Germline V gene lookup returns CDR1 SNHLY and CDR2 FYNNEI. The V and J ends lost 4 bases and 6 bases respectively, with 16 bases between them. The CDR3 is made up of 15 amino acids. The CDR3 here is CASSGGGGIGQPQHF. CDR3 DNA: TGTGCCAGCAGTGGCGGGGGGGGGATCGGTCAGCCCCAGCATTTT.

The chain joins TRBV7-2 to TRBJ2-1; possibly TRBD1 for D (5 bases). CDR3 length: 12 residues. The germline CDR1 and CDR2 sequences are SGHTA and FQGNSA. Trimming left V 3 bases short and J 5 bases short, with 5 bases between. The CDR3 loop is CASSLGHNEQFF. The DNA of the CDR3 is TGTGCCAGCAGCTTGGGGCACAATGAGCAGTTCTTC.